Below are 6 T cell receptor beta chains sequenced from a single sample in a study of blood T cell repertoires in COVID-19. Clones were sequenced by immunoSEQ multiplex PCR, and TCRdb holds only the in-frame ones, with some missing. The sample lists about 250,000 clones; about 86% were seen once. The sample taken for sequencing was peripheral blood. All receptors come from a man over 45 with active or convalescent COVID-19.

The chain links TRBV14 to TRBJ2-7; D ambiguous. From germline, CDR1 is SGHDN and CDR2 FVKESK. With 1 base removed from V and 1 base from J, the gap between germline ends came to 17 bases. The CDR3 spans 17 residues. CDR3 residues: CASSQAIDRYGSYEQYF. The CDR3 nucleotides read TGTGCCAGCAGCCAAGCTATCGATCGATATGGTTCCTACGAGCAGTACTTC.

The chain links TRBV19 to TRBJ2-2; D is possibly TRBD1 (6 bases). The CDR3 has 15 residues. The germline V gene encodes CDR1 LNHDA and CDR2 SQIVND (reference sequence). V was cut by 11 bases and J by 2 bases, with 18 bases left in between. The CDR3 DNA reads TGTGCCGCCCAGCCCGGGACAACCAACACCGGGGAGCTGTTTTTT. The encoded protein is CAAQPGTTNTGELFF.

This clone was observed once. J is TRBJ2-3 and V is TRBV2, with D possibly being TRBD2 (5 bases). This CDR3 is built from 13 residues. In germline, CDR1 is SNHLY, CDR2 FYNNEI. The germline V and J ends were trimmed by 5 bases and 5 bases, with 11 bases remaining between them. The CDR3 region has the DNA TGTGCCAGCAGTCGAGAAGGAGGAGATACGCAGTATTTT. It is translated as CASSREGGDTQYF.

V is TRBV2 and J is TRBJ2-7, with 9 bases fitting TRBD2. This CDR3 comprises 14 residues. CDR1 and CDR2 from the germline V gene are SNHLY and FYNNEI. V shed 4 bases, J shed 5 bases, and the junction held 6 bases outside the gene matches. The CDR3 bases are TGTGCCAGCAGTGCTCAGCGGGGGGTCAACGAGCAGTACTTC. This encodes CASSAQRGVNEQYF.

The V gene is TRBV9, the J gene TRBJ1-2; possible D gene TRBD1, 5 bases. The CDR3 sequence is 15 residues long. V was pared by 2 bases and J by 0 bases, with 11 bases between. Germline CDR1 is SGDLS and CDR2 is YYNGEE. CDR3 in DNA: TGTGCCAGCAGCGTTGCAGAGACAGCTAACTATGGCTACACCTTC. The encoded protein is CASSVAETANYGYTF.

CDR3 loop: CASSLASGGAETQYF. The CDR3 bases are TGTGCCAGCAGCTTGGCCAGCGGGGGGGCCGAGACCCAGTACTTC. The J gene is TRBJ2-5, the V gene TRBV5-5; 10 positions agree with TRBD2. This CDR3 contains 15 residues. Germline V gene sequence: CDR1 SGHKS, CDR2 YYEKEE (reference sequence). The trim removed 0 bases at V and 5 bases at J, leaving 4 bases unmatched.